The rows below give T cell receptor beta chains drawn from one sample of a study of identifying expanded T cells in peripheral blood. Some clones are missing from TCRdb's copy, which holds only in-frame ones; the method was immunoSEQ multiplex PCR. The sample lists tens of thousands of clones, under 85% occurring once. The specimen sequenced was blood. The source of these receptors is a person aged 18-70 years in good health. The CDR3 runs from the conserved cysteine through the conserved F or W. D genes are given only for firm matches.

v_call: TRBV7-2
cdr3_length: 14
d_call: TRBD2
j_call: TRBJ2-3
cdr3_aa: CASRTSGRPDTQYF

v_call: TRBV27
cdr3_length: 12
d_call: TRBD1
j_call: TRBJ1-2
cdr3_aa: CASSSTGSGYTF

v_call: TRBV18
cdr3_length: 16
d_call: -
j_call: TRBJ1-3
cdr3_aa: CASSPSGPSSGNTIYF

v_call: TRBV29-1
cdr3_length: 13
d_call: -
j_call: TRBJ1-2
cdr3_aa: CSVLVGGNYGYTF

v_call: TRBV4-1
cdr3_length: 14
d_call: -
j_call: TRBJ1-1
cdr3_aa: CASSQALGGTEAFF

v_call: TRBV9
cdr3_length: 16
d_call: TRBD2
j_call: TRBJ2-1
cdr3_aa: CASSVGLASSYNEQFF

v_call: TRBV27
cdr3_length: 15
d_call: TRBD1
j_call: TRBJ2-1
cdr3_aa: CASRGQGATYNEQFF

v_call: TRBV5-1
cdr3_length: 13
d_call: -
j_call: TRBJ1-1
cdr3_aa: CASSLGPNTEAFF

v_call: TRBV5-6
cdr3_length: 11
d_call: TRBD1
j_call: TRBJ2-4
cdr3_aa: CASSLRDRVDF

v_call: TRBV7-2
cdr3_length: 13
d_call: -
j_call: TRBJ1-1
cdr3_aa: CASSLDSGGEAFF

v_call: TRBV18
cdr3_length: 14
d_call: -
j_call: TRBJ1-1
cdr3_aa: CASSPKTQGTEAFF

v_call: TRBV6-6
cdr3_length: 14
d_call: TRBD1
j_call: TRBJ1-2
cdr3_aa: CASRRTGQGGRYTF

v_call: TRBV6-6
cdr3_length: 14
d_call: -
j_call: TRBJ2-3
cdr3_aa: CASSHIQSTDTQYF

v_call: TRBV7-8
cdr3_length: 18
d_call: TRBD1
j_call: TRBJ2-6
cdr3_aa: CASSLGRDRGAGANVLTF

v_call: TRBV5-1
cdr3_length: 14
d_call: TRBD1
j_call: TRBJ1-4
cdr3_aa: CASKSGTVNEKLFF

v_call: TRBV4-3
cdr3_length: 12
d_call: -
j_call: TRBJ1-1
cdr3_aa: CASSQGSTEAFF

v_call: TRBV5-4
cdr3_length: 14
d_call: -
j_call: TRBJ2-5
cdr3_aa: CASSLVAVQETQYF

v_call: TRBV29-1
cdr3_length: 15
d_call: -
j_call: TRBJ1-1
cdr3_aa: CSVDSFGQAATEAFF

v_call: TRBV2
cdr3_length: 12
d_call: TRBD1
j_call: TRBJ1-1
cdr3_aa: CASSLQGTEAFF

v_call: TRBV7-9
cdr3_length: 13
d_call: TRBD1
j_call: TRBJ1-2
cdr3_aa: CASSSQGAGGYTF

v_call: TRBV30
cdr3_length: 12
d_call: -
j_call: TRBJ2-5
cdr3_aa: CAWSVRRETQYF

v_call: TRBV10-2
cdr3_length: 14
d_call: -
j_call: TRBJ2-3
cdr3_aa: CASSGSGFTDTQYF

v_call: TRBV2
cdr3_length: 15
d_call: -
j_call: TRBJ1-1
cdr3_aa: CASSKAPPLGTEAFF

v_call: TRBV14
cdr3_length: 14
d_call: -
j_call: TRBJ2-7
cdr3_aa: CASSPRGRAYEQYF

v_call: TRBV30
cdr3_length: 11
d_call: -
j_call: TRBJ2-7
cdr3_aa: CACERGYEQYF

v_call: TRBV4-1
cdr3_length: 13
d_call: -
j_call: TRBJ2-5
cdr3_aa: CASSKGFFETQYF

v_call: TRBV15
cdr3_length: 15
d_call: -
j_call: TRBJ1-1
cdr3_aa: CATSRDVLAGTEAFF

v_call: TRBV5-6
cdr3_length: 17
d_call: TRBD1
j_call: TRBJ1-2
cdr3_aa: CASSGPGTAHTNYGYTF

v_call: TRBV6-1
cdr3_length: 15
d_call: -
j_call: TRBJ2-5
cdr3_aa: CASSDFGLIQETQYF

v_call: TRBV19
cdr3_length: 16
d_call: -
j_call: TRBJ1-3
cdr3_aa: CASSIEAGVPGNTIYF

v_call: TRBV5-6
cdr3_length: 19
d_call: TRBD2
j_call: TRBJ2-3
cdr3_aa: CASSLEWTSGRASTDTQYF

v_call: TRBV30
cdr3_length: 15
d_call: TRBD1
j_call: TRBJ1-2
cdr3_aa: CAWSVPDRGISGYTF

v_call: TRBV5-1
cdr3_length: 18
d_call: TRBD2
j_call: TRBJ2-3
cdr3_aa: CASSSASGRSSVTDTQYF

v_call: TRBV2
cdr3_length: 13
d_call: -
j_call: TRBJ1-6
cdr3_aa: CASTGTENSPLHF

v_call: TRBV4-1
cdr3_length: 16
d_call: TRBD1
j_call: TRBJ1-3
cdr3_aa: CASSPTGTFSGNTIYF

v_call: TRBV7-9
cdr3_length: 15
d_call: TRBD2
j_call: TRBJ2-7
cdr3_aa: CASSPLAGDVGEQYF

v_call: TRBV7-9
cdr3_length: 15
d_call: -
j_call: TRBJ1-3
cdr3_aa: CASSQDSPLGNTIYF

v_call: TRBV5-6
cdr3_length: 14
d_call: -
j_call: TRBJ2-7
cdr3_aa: CASSLGYPSYEQYF

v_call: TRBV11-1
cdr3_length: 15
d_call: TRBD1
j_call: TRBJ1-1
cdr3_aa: CASSSSGGADTEAFF

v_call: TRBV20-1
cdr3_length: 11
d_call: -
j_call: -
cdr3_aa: CSARGQNEQYF

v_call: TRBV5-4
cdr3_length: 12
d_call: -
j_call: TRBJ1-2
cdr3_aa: CASITESDGYTF

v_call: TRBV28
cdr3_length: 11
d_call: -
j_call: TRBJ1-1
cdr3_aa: CASSRPREAFF

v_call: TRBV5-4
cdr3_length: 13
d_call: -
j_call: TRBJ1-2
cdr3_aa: CASSPSVGEGYTF

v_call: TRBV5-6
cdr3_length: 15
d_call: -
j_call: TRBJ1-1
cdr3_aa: CASSSDSYVNTEAFF

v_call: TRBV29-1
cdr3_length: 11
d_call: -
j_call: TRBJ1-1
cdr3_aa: CSVELNTEAFF